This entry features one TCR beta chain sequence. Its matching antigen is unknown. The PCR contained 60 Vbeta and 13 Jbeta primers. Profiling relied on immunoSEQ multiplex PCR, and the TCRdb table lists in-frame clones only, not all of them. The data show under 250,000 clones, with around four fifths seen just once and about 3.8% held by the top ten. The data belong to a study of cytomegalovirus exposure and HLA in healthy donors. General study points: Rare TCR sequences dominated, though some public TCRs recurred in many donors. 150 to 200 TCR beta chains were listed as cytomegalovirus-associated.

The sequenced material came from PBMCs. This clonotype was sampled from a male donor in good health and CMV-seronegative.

The CDR3 protein is CASSLNRAHEQYF. In nucleotides, the CDR3 is TGCGCCAGCAGCTTGAACAGGGCCCACGAGCAGTACTTC. J is TRBJ2-7 and V is TRBV5-1; possible D gene TRBD1, 6 bases. In germline, CDR1 is SGHRS, CDR2 YFSETQ. V shed 1 base and J shed 5 bases, with 10 bases lying between them. The CDR3 totals 13 residues.